In its sample, the clone carrying this T cell receptor (beta chain) was seen a few times. From germline, CDR1 is SEHNR and CDR2 FQNEAQ (reference sequence). The J segment lost 6 bases and the V segment lost 4 bases, leaving 7 bases of the junction unmatched. The CDR3 sequence is 14 residues long. The second PCR ran about 6 to 11 cycles with a sample-barcoded 5' primer and J-beta primers. TCRdb independently ran MiXCR on the 5' RACE reads; one entry per CDR3 protein. Among 540,000 or so distinct CDR3 sequences listed, 24% were seen once. This entry comes from a study of blood T cells in healthy people across ages. The sample was also reused in another study, on T cells of mothers and their children.

Sequencing was done on a sample of blood. This receptor was obtained from a boy between 10 and 17 years old in good health. The chain links TRBV7-9 to TRBJ2-7; 9 nucleotides match TRBD2. The CDR3 DNA follows: TGTGCCAGCAGCTCCGGTTTGCGGGAGGGCGAGCAGTACTTC. Translation gives CASSSGLREGEQYF.